These 25 T cell receptor beta chains came from one sample sequenced in a study of cytomegalovirus exposure and HLA in healthy donors. PCR primers comprised 60 Vbeta and 13 Jbeta primers. Some clones are missing from TCRdb's copy, which holds only in-frame ones; the method was immunoSEQ multiplex PCR. Found here are some 120,000 clones, approximately 80% of them singletons; the top ten hold about 2.5%. The sequencing input was PBMCs. Receptor source: a man aged 25-40 years in good health and CMV-seronegative.

This clone was picked up a small number of times. This rearrangement joins TRBV18 to TRBJ1-4; possibly TRBD1 for D (6 bases). The V end was cut by 5 bases, the J end by 5 bases, with 9 bases between. CDR1 and CDR2 from the germline V gene are KGHSH and LQKENI. The CDR3 length is 13 residues. The CDR3 nucleotides are TGTGCCAGCTCAAGGCAGGGGAATGAAAAACTGTTTTTT. This translates into CASSRQGNEKLFF.

The J gene is TRBJ2-7, the V gene TRBV30, with TRBD1 matching 8 bases. The CDR3 extends over 14 amino acids. V was pared by 4 bases and J by 4 bases, with 9 bases of the junction left unmatched. CDR1 and CDR2 from the germline V gene are GTSNPN and SVGIG (reference sequence). The CDR3 sequence: CAWISGRGLYEQYF. Here the CDR3 DNA reads TGTGCCTGGATTTCGGGCAGGGGGCTATACGAGCAGTACTTC. Complete variable domain (other parts from reference TRBV30 and TRBJ2-7): SQTIHQWPATLVQPVGSPLSLECTVEGTSNPNLYWYRQAAGRGLQLLFYSVGIGQISSEVPQNLSASRPQDRQFILSSKKLLLSDSGFYLCAWISGRGLYEQYFGPGTRLTVT.

This clone was observed a single time. In nucleotides, the CDR3 is TGTGCCAGCTCACCGGCGGGGGGGGCCAACGTCCTGACTTTC. This gives the protein CASSPAGGANVLTF. V usage is TRBV18 and J usage is TRBJ2-6, with D perhaps TRBD2 (6 bases). Trimming took 3 bases from V and 4 from J, leaving 7 bases between them. The germline V gene has CDR1 KGHSH and CDR2 LQKENI. This CDR3 region has 14 residues.

V usage is TRBV5-1 and J usage is TRBJ2-2, with D tentatively TRBD1 (6 bases). V was cut by 1 base and J by 2 bases, with 12 bases left in between. Germline CDR1 is SGHRS and CDR2 is YFSETQ. The CDR3 covers 16 residues. In DNA, the CDR3 is TGCGCCAGCAGCTTGAGGACAGCCTTTAACACCGGGGAGCTGTTTTTT. Amino acids: CASSLRTAFNTGELFF.

The genes are TRBV2 and TRBJ1-4; TRBD1 agrees at 9 bases. V was clipped by 4 bases and J by 7 bases; unmatched bases: 7. CDR3 size: 15 residues. CDR1 SNHLY and CDR2 FYNNEI come from the germline V gene. CDR3 sequence (DNA): TGTGCCAGCAGTGGTTCGGGACAGGGAGGTGAAAAACTGTTTTTT. Translated, it gives CASSGSGQGGEKLFF.

This chain joins TRBV5-1 and TRBJ1-1, with D unclear. This CDR3 comprises 17 residues. Germline values: CDR1 SGHRS, CDR2 YFSETQ. V lost 1 base to trimming and J lost 0 bases, with 16 bases between them. The CDR3 here is CASSLNVQVGMNTEAFF. Here the CDR3 DNA reads TGCGCCAGCAGCTTGAACGTCCAGGTAGGAATGAACACTGAAGCTTTCTTT.

The chain joins TRBV5-4 to TRBJ2-1; 11 bases fit TRBD2. Germline V gene sequence: CDR1 SGHNT, CDR2 YYREEE (reference sequence). The J segment lost 9 bases and the V segment lost 0 bases, leaving 5 bases of the junction unmatched. The CDR3 is 15 amino acids. CDR3 DNA: TGTGCCAGCAGCTTGGCACTAGCGGGAGCAGGTGAGCAGTTCTTC. This gives the protein CASSLALAGAGEQFF.

The chain links TRBV19 to TRBJ2-7, with 12 bases lining up with TRBD2. The length of the CDR3 is 16 residues. Germline assignment: CDR1 LNHDA and CDR2 SQIVND (reference sequence). With 9 bases clipped from V and 2 bases from J, the junction kept 11 bases outside the gene matches. The CDR3 is CASEGTSGSNPYEQYF. CDR3 in DNA: TGTGCCAGCGAGGGGACTAGCGGGTCTAACCCCTACGAGCAGTACTTC. Using reference TRBV19 and TRBJ2-7 for the parts outside the CDR3, the full variable domain is DGGITQSPKYLFRKEGQNVTLSCEQNLNHDAMYWYRQDPGQGLRLIYYSQIVNDFQKGDIAEGYSVSREKKESFPLTVTSAQKNPTAFYLCASEGTSGSNPYEQYFGPGTRLTVT.

The V gene is TRBV5-5, the J gene TRBJ1-3; D is unclear. The germline V and J ends were trimmed by 2 bases and 9 bases, with 12 bases remaining between them. Germline CDR1 is SGHKS and CDR2 is YYEKEE (reference sequence). The CDR3 spans 13 residues. CDR3 region: CASSFFERGTIYF. CDR3 DNA: TGTGCCAGCAGCTTTTTTGAACGCGGCACCATATATTTT.

The V call is TRBV29-1, the J call TRBJ2-7, with 7 bases lining up with TRBD1. The length of the CDR3 is 13 residues. The trim removed 4 bases at V and 3 bases at J, leaving 6 bases unmatched. In germline, CDR1 is SQVTM, CDR2 ANQGSEA. The CDR3 nucleotides are TGCAGCGTTGGGACAGGCGAATACTACGAGCAGTACTTC. Protein product: CSVGTGEYYEQYF.

The V gene is TRBV19, the J gene TRBJ2-7, with 7 bases that match TRBD1. Per the germline V gene, CDR1 is LNHDA and CDR2 is SQIVND (reference sequence). The CDR3 runs 14 residues. V shed 5 bases, J shed 3 bases, and the junction held 7 bases outside the gene matches. CDR3 protein: CASSSRQGYYEQYF. In nucleotides, the CDR3 is TGTGCCAGTAGTTCCCGACAGGGATACTACGAGCAGTACTTC.

This clone was counted between two and nine times. CDR3 sequence (DNA): TGTGCCAGCAGTTTAAGCGGGAGGGTTCAGAACACCGGGGAGCTGTTTTTT. The encoded protein is CASSLSGRVQNTGELFF. The rearrangement joins TRBV27 to TRBJ2-2; 10 bases map to TRBD2. Unmatched junction bases numbered 4, after V lost 2 bases and J lost 1 base. This CDR3 is built from 17 residues. Germline V lookup: CDR1 MNHEY, CDR2 SMNVEV (reference sequence).

With regard to this clone: Different DNA sequences within this sample yield the same CDR3. The rearrangement joins TRBV9 to TRBJ1-1, with unresolved D. The CDR3 length is 13 residues. V lost 0 bases, J lost 3 bases, and 6 bases lay in between. Germline loops: CDR1 SGDLS, CDR2 YYNGEE. DNA for the CDR3: TGTGCCAGCAGCGTAGGAGGGTACACTGAAGCTTTCTTT. Its translation: CASSVGGYTEAFF.

This chain links TRBV7-9 with TRBJ1-2; TRBD1 matches 7 bases. Per the germline V gene, CDR1 is SEHNR and CDR2 is FQNEAQ (reference sequence). The CDR3 is made up of 11 amino acids. The V and J ends lost 4 bases and 8 bases, in that order; junction bases with no gene match: 1. CDR3 DNA: TGTGCCAGCAGCTCAGGGGGAGGCTACACCTTC. Translation: CASSSGGGYTF.

The CDR3 here is CASSIRRTGGKLFF. For the CDR3, the DNA is TGTGCCAGTAGTATACGTCGGACAGGGGGGAAACTGTTTTTT. The chain is built from TRBV19 and TRBJ1-4; 10 nucleotides align to TRBD1. J lost 11 bases, V lost 2 bases, and 5 bases had no gene match. In germline, CDR1 is LNHDA, CDR2 SQIVND (reference sequence). CDR3 length equals 14 residues.

The chain is built from TRBV30 and TRBJ2-7, with 9 bases identical to TRBD2. Germline V gives CDR1 GTSNPN, CDR2 SVGIG (reference sequence). The length of the CDR3 is 16 residues. Trimming at V came to 1 base and at J to 0 bases, leaving 7 bases not matched to a gene. The CDR3 sequence is CAWSDFGLATSYEQYF. The CDR3 region has the DNA TGTGCCTGGAGTGACTTCGGACTAGCGACCTCCTACGAGCAGTACTTC.

This clone was counted only a few times. The V gene is TRBV9, the J gene TRBJ2-7, with 9 bases lining up with TRBD1. The CDR3 has 15 amino acids. CDR1 is SGDLS and CDR2 is YYNGEE in the germline V gene. The V segment lost 3 bases and the J segment 2 bases; nucleotides outside the gene matches: 6. In nucleotides, the CDR3 is TGTGCCAGCAGCGAGGGACAGGGCCTAACCTACGAGCAGTACTTC. Translating it yields CASSEGQGLTYEQYF.

J is TRBJ2-7 and V is TRBV28, with TRBD1 matching over 10 bases. The CDR3 covers 15 residues. CDR1 MDHEN and CDR2 SYDVKM come from the germline V gene. The junction had 7 bases not matched to a gene; V was cut back by 6 bases and J by 2 bases. CDR3: CASSRTGTGAYEQYF. CDR3 nucleotide sequence: TGTGCCAGCAGCCGTACCGGGACAGGGGCCTACGAGCAGTACTTC.

Regarding this clone: This CDR3 is also generated by other DNA sequences in the sample. This rearrangement joins TRBV25-1 to TRBJ2-1, with a tentative D call TRBD1 (5 bases). Trimming cost V 5 bases and J 9 bases, with 17 bases left between them. This CDR3 comprises 14 residues. The germline V gene encodes CDR1 MGHDK and CDR2 SYGVNS. The DNA of the CDR3 is TGTGCCAGCAGTCTGGAGACAGTTCGGAGTGAGCAGTTCTTC. Its protein is CASSLETVRSEQFF.

This clone occurred a few times. The chain has TRBV19 and TRBJ2-7, with 10 positions matching TRBD1. CDR1 and CDR2 (germline): LNHDA, SQIVND (reference sequence). The CDR3 spans 16 residues. The ends lost 5 bases at V and 3 bases at J; junction bases unmatched: 10. The CDR3 loop reads CASSPRTGGVFYEQYF. CDR3 nucleotide sequence: TGTGCCAGTAGTCCCAGGACAGGGGGGGTTTTCTACGAGCAGTACTTC. Full variable domain (missing parts from reference TRBV19 and TRBJ2-7): DGGITQSPKYLFRKEGQNVTLSCEQNLNHDAMYWYRQDPGQGLRLIYYSQIVNDFQKGDIAEGYSVSREKKESFPLTVTSAQKNPTAFYLCASSPRTGGVFYEQYFGPGTRLTVT.

The genes are TRBV2 and TRBJ2-3; the D gene is possibly TRBD1 (6 bases). Trimming removed 7 bases at V and 0 bases at J, with 11 bases between. The CDR3 extends over 14 amino acids. Germline CDR1 and CDR2: SNHLY and FYNNEI. CDR3 sequence: CASNQGYSTDTQYF. For the CDR3, the DNA is TGTGCCAGCAACCAGGGGTACAGCACAGATACGCAGTATTTT.

The chain employs TRBV7-9 and TRBJ2-7; possible D gene TRBD2, 6 bases. The CDR3 runs to 13 residues. CDR1 is SEHNR and CDR2 is FQNEAQ in the germline V gene (reference sequence). V was trimmed by 4 bases and J by 6 bases, leaving 13 bases between them. CDR3 nucleotide sequence: TGTGCCAGCAGCTCGACTAGATTGGGCGAGCAGTACTTC. Residues: CASSSTRLGEQYF.

The chain links TRBV2 to TRBJ1-1; 7 bases are a match to TRBD1. This CDR3 has 14 residues. CDR1 and CDR2 from the germline V gene are SNHLY and FYNNEI. The V segment lost 1 base and the J segment 3 bases; nucleotides outside the gene matches: 2. The CDR3 DNA follows: TGTGCCAGCAGTGAAGACAGGGGCGACACTGAAGCTTTCTTT. Translated, it gives CASSEDRGDTEAFF.

The chain carries TRBV6-6 and TRBJ2-3; 7 bases fit TRBD2. This CDR3 spans 14 amino acids. CDR1 is MNHNY, CDR2 SVGAGI, per germline (reference sequence). The junction had 5 bases not matched to a gene; V was cut back by 6 bases and J by 2 bases. The CDR3 coding sequence is TGTGCCAGCAGGGAGCGGGACCCCACAGATACGCAGTATTTT. It translates to CASRERDPTDTQYF.

CDR3 DNA sequence: TGCGCCAGCAGCTTGGGACTATCCACCTACGAGCAGTACTTC. Translating it yields CASSLGLSTYEQYF. The gene calls are TRBV5-1 and TRBJ2-7; perhaps TRBD2 as D (5 bases). Trimming stripped 0 bases from V and 2 bases from J, with 9 bases between. Germline CDR1 is SGHRS and CDR2 is YFSETQ. The CDR3 length is 14 residues.